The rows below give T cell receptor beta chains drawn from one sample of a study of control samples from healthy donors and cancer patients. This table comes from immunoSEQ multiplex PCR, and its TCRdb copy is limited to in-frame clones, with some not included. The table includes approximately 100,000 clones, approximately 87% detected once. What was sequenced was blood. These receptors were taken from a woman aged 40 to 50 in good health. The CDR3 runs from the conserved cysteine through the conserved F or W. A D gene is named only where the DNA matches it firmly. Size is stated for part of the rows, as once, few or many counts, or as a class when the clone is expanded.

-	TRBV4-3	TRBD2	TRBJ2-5	CASSPGTSGETQYF	TGCGCCAGCAGCCCCGGGACTAGCGGAGAGACCCAGTACTTC
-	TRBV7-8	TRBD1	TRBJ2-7	CASSWDRDLYEQYF	TGTGCCAGCAGCTGGGACAGGGACCTTTACGAGCAGTACTTC
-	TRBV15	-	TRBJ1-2	CATSIMFGGVDGYTF	TGTGCCACCAGCATCATGTTCGGAGGGGTCGATGGCTACACCTTC
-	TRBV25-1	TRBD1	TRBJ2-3	CASSESGQGVTDTQYF	TGTGCCAGCAGTGAATCGGGACAGGGAGTCACAGATACGCAGTATTTT
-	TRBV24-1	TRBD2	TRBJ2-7	CATSGVGRTPGGGYEQYF	TGTGCCACCAGTGGCGTCGGGCGGACCCCGGGGGGGGGTTACGAGCAGTACTTC
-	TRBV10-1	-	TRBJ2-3	CASSPGASGTDTQYF	TGCGCCAGCAGTCCAGGGGCCTCAGGCACAGATACGCAGTATTTT
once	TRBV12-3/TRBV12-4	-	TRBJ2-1	CASSPRYEQFF	TGTGCCAGCAGCCCCCGGTATGAGCAGTTCTTC
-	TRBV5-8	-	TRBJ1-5	CASSPGSQPQHF	TGTGCCAGCAGTCCAGGGAGTCAGCCCCAGCATTTT
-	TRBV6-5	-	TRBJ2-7	CASSFPGGEQYF	TGTGCCAGCAGCTTTCCTGGGGGCGAGCAGTACTTC
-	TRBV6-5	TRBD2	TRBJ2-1	CASSSERGPPNEQFF	TGTGCCAGCAGTTCGGAGCGGGGGCCGCCGAATGAGCAGTTCTTC
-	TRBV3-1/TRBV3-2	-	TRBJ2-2	CASVPIFRPGELFF	TGTGCCAGCGTCCCTATCTTTCGCCCCGGGGAGCTGTTTTTT
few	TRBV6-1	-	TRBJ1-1	CASSESYGVGGENTEAFF	TGTGCCAGCAGTGAATCGTATGGAGTAGGAGGGGAAAACACTGAAGCTTTCTTT
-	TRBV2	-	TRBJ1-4	CASSGQPTNEKLFF	TGTGCCAGCAGTGGACAGCCAACGAATGAAAAACTGTTTTTT
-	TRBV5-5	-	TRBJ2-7	CASSRDRNYEQYF	TGTGCCAGCAGCAGAGACAGAAACTACGAGCAGTACTTC
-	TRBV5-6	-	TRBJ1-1	CASSPAGGTNTEAFF	TGTGCCAGCAGCCCGGCTGGGGGCACTAACACTGAAGCTTTCTTT
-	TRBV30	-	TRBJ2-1	CAWSGADHSYNEQFF	TGTGCCTGGAGTGGGGCCGACCACTCCTACAATGAGCAGTTCTTC
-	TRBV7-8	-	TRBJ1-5	CASSPDRPGNQPQHF	TGTGCCAGCAGCCCAGACAGGCCCGGAAATCAGCCCCAGCATTTT
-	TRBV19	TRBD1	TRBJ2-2	CASSPTDRGHGELFF	TGTGCCAGTAGTCCCACCGACAGGGGTCACGGGGAGCTGTTTTTT
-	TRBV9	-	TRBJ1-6	CASSAREDASPLHF	TGTGCCAGCAGCGCGCGGGAGGATGCTTCACCCCTCCACTTT
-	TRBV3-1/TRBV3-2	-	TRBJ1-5	CASSQESGKTPQHF	TGTGCCAGCAGCCAAGAGAGCGGTAAGACGCCCCAGCATTTT
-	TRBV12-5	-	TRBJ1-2	CASGSDRNKVGYTF	TGTGCTAGTGGTTCTGACAGAAATAAGGTGGGCTACACCTTC
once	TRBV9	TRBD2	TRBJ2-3	CASSAVGAGGPDTQYF	TGTGCCAGCAGCGCGGTAGGGGCGGGGGGGCCAGATACGCAGTATTTT
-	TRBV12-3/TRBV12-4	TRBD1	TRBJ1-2	CASSPGTGYGYTF	TGTGCCAGCAGTCCCGGGACAGGCTATGGCTACACCTTC
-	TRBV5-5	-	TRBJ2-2	CASSLLTGSGELFF	TGTGCCAGCAGCTTGCTAACAGGGTCCGGGGAGCTGTTTTTT
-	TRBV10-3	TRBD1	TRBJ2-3	CAHLDRGTDTQYF	TGTGCCCACTTGGACAGGGGCACAGATACGCAGTATTTT
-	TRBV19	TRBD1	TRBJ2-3	CASSEGTGGVTQYF	TGTGCCAGTAGTGAGGGGACAGGGGGTGTTACGCAGTATTTT
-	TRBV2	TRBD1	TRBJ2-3	CASTAQQGASTDTQYF	TGTGCCAGCACTGCGCAACAGGGGGCTAGCACAGATACGCAGTATTTT
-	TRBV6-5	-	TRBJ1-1	CASSSGVGRVAEAFF	TGTGCCAGCAGTTCTGGGGTCGGTAGGGTCGCTGAAGCTTTCTTT
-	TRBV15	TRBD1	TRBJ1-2	CATSSYRGSGGYTF	TGTGCCACCAGCAGCTACAGGGGAAGTGGGGGCTACACCTTC
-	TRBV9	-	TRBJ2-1	CASSVDPGGEQFF	TGTGCCAGCAGCGTAGATCCTGGCGGTGAGCAGTTCTTC
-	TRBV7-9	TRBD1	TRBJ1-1	CASRYAGGRTEAFF	TGTGCCAGCAGGTACGCAGGGGGCCGGACTGAAGCTTTCTTT
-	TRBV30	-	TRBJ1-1	CAWSPSRLANTEAFF	TGTGCCTGGAGCCCCTCTAGGTTGGCGAACACTGAAGCTTTCTTT
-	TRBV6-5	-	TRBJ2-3	CASSAFGGMADTQYF	TGTGCCAGCAGCGCGTTTGGGGGCATGGCAGATACGCAGTATTTT
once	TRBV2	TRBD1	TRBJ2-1	CASSETGGAYNEQFF	TGTGCCAGCAGCGAGACAGGGGGCGCTTACAATGAGCAGTTCTTC
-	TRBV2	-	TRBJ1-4	CASSEARVETEKLFF	TGTGCCAGCAGTGAAGCCCGGGTCGAGACTGAAAAACTGTTTTTT
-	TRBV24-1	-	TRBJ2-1	CATSEPYRDEQFF	TGTGCCACCAGTGAACCCTACAGGGACGAGCAGTTCTTC
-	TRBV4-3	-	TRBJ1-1	CASSPSGTKTNTEAFF	TGCGCCAGCAGCCCTTCCGGGACAAAGACGAACACTGAAGCTTTCTTT
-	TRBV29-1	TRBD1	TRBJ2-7	CSVSGQGDYEQYF	TGCAGCGTTTCCGGACAGGGGGACTACGAGCAGTACTTC
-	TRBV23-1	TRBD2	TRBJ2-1	CASSQPGVGVAGGLDNEQFF	TGCGCCAGCAGTCAACCAGGAGTTGGAGTAGCGGGGGGGCTCGACAATGAGCAGTTCTTC
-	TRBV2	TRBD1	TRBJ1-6	CASTRQGADNSPLHF	TGTGCCAGCACCAGACAGGGTGCGGATAATTCACCCCTCCACTTT
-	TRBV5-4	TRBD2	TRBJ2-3	CASSLFSGGAFFDTQYF	TGTGCCAGCAGCTTGTTTAGCGGGGGGGCATTTTTCGATACGCAGTATTTT
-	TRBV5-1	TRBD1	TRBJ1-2	CASSLFQGGYGYTF	TGCGCCAGCAGCTTGTTTCAGGGGGGTTATGGCTACACCTTC
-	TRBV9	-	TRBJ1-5	CASSGFGSNQPQHF	TGTGCCAGCAGCGGGTTCGGTAGCAATCAGCCCCAGCATTTT
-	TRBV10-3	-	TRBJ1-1	CAITRTANTEAFF	TGTGCCATCACCAGGACAGCTAACACTGAAGCTTTCTTT
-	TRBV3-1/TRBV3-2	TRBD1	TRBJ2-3	CASSRGQGKSTDTQYF	TGTGCCAGCAGCCGCGGACAGGGAAAAAGTACAGATACGCAGTATTTT
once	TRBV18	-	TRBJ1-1	CASSRGPSMNTEAFF	TGTGCCAGCTCACGAGGTCCGAGCATGAACACTGAAGCTTTCTTT
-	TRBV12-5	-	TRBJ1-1	CASGGRAANTEAFF	TGTGCTAGTGGGGGGAGGGCTGCGAACACTGAAGCTTTCTTT